Sequencing of this T cell receptor beta chain was carried out in a study of cytomegalovirus exposure and HLA in healthy donors. The study's findings and limits: A previous analysis found most TCR beta V segments productive roughly 87% or roughly 30% of the time. Researchers had no immune exposure information except CMV serostatus available.

On this clone: Its antigen is unidentified.

Per germline, CDR1 SGHKS and CDR2 YYEKEE (reference sequence). The V gene lost 2 bases and the J gene lost 0 bases, with 8 bases spanning the gap. CDR3 length: 14 residues. PCR was performed using 60 Vbeta and 13 Jbeta primers. In the original analysis: As a later analysis found, there were about 80 million unique TCR beta chains, of which about 10 million were shared. Profiling relied on immunoSEQ multiplex PCR, and the TCRdb table lists in-frame clones only, not all of them. V, J and clone size derive from that table, while D and trimming were established from the DNA sequence. This sample has approximately 120,000 clones, with 78% found just once.

The chain has TRBV5-5 and TRBJ2-5; weak D call: TRBD2 (6 bases). The TCR sequence derives from a man aged 30-40 years in good health and CMV-seropositive. The sequencing sample was made of PBMCs. This CDR3 reads CASSFAGNQETQYF. In DNA, the CDR3 is TGTGCCAGCAGCTTCGCGGGGAACCAAGAGACCCAGTACTTC. Variable domain in full (rest from reference TRBV5-5 and TRBJ2-5): DAGVTQSPTHLIKTRGQQVTLRCSPISGHKSVSWYQQVLGQGPQFIFQYYEKEERGRGNFPDRFSARQFPNYSSELNVNALLLGDSALYLCASSFAGNQETQYFGPGTRLLVL.